These 5 T cell receptor beta chains originate from one sample sequenced in a study of radiotherapy plus CTLA-4 blockade in lung cancer. Sequencing was performed with immunoSEQ multiplex PCR; in TCRdb, only in-frame clones are kept and a portion is missing. The repertoire has approximately 85,000 clones, approximately 83% of them found once; the top ten carry roughly 15%. Sample: peripheral blood, taken from a patient treated with radiotherapy plus ipilimumab. Every receptor here comes from a human donor with non-small cell lung cancer that progressed on radiotherapy plus ipilimumab.

J is TRBJ1-4 and V is TRBV10-3; the D is unclear. Germline values: CDR1 ENHRY, CDR2 SYGVKD. The CDR3 has 15 residues. With 2 bases removed from V and 8 bases from J, the gap between germline ends came to 15 bases. The DNA of the CDR3 is TGTGCCATCAGTGAGGGCGATACCGTAGGAGAAAAACTGTTTTTT. It is translated as CAISEGDTVGEKLFF.

The V and J genes are TRBV27 and TRBJ1-6, with TRBD1 as a possible D gene (5 bases). The CDR3 extends over 16 amino acids. Germline assignment: CDR1 MNHEY and CDR2 SMNVEV (reference sequence). V lost 6 bases to trimming and J lost 0 bases, with 12 bases between them. CDR3 in amino acids: CASRGGAPSYNSPLHF. CDR3 coding DNA: TGTGCCAGCAGGGGAGGGGCACCCTCCTATAATTCACCCCTCCACTTT.

This clone was seen only a few times. The chain employs TRBV5-1 and TRBJ1-1; 7 positions agree with TRBD1. V lost 0 bases and J lost 4; bases outside the gene matches: 3. This CDR3 is built from 14 residues. CDR1 is SGHRS and CDR2 is YFSETQ in the germline V gene. The CDR3 region is CASSLVDRATEAFF. CDR3 nucleotide sequence: TGCGCCAGCAGCTTGGTCGACAGGGCCACTGAAGCTTTCTTT.

This chain uses TRBV21-1 with TRBJ1-1; no check of the table's D call, TRBD1, against the DNA was made. TRBV21-1 represents a pseudogene. The CDR3 totals 13 residues. CDR3 region: CATKTALNTEAFF. The CDR3 nucleotides read TGTGCCACCAAGACAGCGTTAAACACTGAAGCTTTCTTT.

This clone was observed a single time. CDR3 nucleotide sequence: TGCAGCGTTGTTTTGCTAGCGAGAAACACCGGGGAGCTGTTTTTT. This translates into CSVVLLARNTGELFF. V gene TRBV29-1 combines with J gene TRBJ2-2; perhaps TRBD2 as D (6 bases). Germline V gives CDR1 SQVTM, CDR2 ANQGSEA. The V and J ends lost 4 bases and 2 bases respectively, with 14 bases between them. The CDR3 has 15 amino acids.